This T cell receptor (beta chain) emerged from a study of cytomegalovirus exposure and HLA in healthy donors. The germline V and J ends were trimmed by 8 bases and 3 bases, with 35 bases remaining between them. CDR3 size: 20 residues. CDR1 is WNHNN and CDR2 is SYGVQD in the germline V gene (reference sequence). Both 60 Vbeta primers and 13 Jbeta primers went into the PCR. Assay used: immunoSEQ multiplex PCR; TCRdb lists only in-frame clones, some missing. The sample has around 130,000 clones; 70% to 85% are singletons. The rearrangement uses TRBV10-1 and TRBJ2-7, with D perhaps matching TRBD2 (6 bases). This receptor was identified in a boy between 10 and 17 years old in good health and CMV-seronegative. Material for sequencing was PBMCs. The CDR3 DNA reads as TGCGCCAGCCGGTATTCTTATGGAGGGATTATTAGGCCCTTGAACTACGAGCAGTACTTC. Its translation is CASRYSYGGIIRPLNYEQYF.